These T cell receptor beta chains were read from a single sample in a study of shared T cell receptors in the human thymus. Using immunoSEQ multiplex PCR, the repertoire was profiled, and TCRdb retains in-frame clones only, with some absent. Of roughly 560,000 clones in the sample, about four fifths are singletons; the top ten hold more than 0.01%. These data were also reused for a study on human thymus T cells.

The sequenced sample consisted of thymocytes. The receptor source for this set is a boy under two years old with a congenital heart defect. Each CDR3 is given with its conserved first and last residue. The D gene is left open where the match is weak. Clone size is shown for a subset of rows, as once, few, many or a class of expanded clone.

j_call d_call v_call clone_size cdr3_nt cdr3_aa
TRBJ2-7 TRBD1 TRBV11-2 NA TGTGCCAGCCGCGTGAGGGGGACAGAAACCTACGAGCAGTACTTC CASRVRGTETYEQYF
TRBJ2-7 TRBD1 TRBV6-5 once TGTGCCAGCAGCCTGGGACAGCAAAACTCCTACGAGCAGTACTTC CASSLGQQNSYEQYF
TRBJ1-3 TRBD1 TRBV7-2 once TGTGCCAGCAGCCCGGGACAGGGGCTCTCTGGAAACACCATATATTTT CASSPGQGLSGNTIYF
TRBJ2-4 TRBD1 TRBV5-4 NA TGTGCCAGCAGCTTGGTTAAGGGGGCTTCGGCCAAAAACATTCAGTACTTC CASSLVKGASAKNIQYF
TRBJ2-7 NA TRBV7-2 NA TGTGCCAGCAGCCATCTAGCCGATGGGGAGCAGTACTTC CASSHLADGEQYF
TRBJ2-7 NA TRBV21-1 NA TGTGCCAGCAGCAGGGAGACAGGGACCCAGCGGACCTACGAGCAGTACTTC CASSRETGTQRTYEQYF
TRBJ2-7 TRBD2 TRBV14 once TGTGCCAGCAGCCAAGTATCTAGCGGGAGGGCCGCGGCCGAGCAGTACTTC CASSQVSSGRAAAEQYF
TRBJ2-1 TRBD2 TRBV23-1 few TGCGCCAGCAGTCAATCCCCGGGACTAGGGAAGTTCTTC CASSQSPGLGKFF
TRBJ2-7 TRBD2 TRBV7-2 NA TGTGCCAGCAGCCGCATAGGGGTTACTAGCGGAATTTCCTACGAGCAGTACTTC CASSRIGVTSGISYEQYF
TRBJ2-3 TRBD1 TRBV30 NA TGTGCCTGGTTCCCCTTGGGACAGGGGGCGCGAACAGATACGCAGTATTTT CAWFPLGQGARTDTQYF
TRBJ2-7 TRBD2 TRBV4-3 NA TGCGCCAGCAGCCAAGCCGCAGCGGGGGACGAGCAGTACTTC CASSQAAAGDEQYF
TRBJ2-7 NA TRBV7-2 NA TGTGCCAGCAGCTTACAGCGTACAACCTACGAGCAGTACTTC CASSLQRTTYEQYF
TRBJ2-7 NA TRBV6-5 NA TGTGCCAGCGGAAAGCGGAATTCCTACGAGCAGTACTTC CASGKRNSYEQYF
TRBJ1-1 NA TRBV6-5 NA TGTGCCAGCAGTCCCAGGGAAGGGGGCACTGAAGCTTTCTTT CASSPREGGTEAFF
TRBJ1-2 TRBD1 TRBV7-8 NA TGTGCCAGCAGCTTACGGGACAGGGGTCCCAACTATGGCTACACCTTC CASSLRDRGPNYGYTF
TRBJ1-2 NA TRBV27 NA TGTGCCAGCGGTTCACAGGGTACTCCTAACTATGGCTACACCTTC CASGSQGTPNYGYTF
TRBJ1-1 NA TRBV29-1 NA TGCAGCGCCCCCTCGGGGGTTACCACTGAAGCTTTCTTT CSAPSGVTTEAFF
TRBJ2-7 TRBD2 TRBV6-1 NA TGTGCCAGCAAACGGACTAGCGGCCCCGAGCAGTACTTC CASKRTSGPEQYF
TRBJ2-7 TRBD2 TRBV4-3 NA TGCGCCAGCAGCCAAGAAAGGCTAGCGGGAGTCTACGAGCAGTACTTC CASSQERLAGVYEQYF
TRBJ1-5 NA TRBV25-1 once TGTGCCAGCAGTGAATACCCGGGGAAGCCCCAGCATTTT CASSEYPGKPQHF
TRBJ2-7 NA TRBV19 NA TGTGCCAGTAGGAGGCAGGGAACCCAATCCTACGAGCAGTACTTC CASRRQGTQSYEQYF
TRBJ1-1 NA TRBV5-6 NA TGTGCCAGCAGCTGGTACCAGGGGAACACTGAAGCTTTCTTT CASSWYQGNTEAFF
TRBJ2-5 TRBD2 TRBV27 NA TGTGCCAGCAGTTTATCGCCCGGGACTAGCGGGAGGACCGGGGAGACCCAGTACTTC CASSLSPGTSGRTGETQYF
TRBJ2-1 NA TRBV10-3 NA TGTGCCATCAGGGAAGGAGGGCTATCCTACAATGAGCAGTTCTTC CAIREGGLSYNEQFF
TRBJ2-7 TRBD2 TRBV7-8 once TGTGCCAGCAGCTTATGGAGAACGGGACTAGCGCCTCCTCGGCACTTC CASSLWRTGLAPPRHF
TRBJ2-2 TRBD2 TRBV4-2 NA TGTGCCAGCAGCGGGACTAGCGAAAACACCGGGGAGCTGTTTTTT CASSGTSENTGELFF
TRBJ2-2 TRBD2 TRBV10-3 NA TGTGCCATCAGTGATCGGGAGGGCTTCGGTACCGGGGAGCTGTTTTTT CAISDREGFGTGELFF
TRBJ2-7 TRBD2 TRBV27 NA TGTGCCAGCAGATCCCAGCGGGGCTACGAGCAGTACTTC CASRSQRGYEQYF
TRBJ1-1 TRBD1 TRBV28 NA TGTGCCAGCAGCATAGTGGGGACAGGGGACGAAGCTTTCTTT CASSIVGTGDEAFF
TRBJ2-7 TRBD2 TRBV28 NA TGTGCCAGCAGTCCCAACCCGCTAGCGGGCCCTCCCAGCTCCTACGAGCAGTACTTC CASSPNPLAGPPSSYEQYF
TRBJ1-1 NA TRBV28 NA TGTGCCAGCAGACCGCGCGACCTGGACAGACCCTTGAACACTGAAGCTTTCTTT CASRPRDLDRPLNTEAFF
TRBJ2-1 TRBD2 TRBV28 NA TGTGCCAGCAGCGAGCGGGAGAGTTACAATGAGCAGTTCTTC CASSERESYNEQFF
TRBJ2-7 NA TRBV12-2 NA TGTGCAAGTCGCTTACTTACCTTGCAGCGGCAGGGGGACGAGCAGTACTTC CASRLLTLQRQGDEQYF
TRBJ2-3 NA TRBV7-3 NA TGTGCCAGCAGCTTAGGGGGGACAGATACGCAGTATTTT CASSLGGTDTQYF
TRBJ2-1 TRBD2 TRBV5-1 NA TGCGCCCGCAGCTTGGCACCCACTAGCGGGAGTCGTAGTGAGCAGTTCTTC CARSLAPTSGSRSEQFF
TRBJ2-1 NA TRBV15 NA TGTGCCACCAGCAGAGATCGGGGGAATGAGCAGTTCTTC CATSRDRGNEQFF
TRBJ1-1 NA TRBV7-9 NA TGTGCCAGCAGCGCCGGGCGGGCTGAAGCTTTCTTT CASSAGRAEAFF
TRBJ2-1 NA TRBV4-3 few TGCGCCAGCAGCCAAGACACACCTCGGCGGAATGAGCAGTTCTTC CASSQDTPRRNEQFF
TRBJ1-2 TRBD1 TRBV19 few TGTGCCAGTTGCGGGCGGACAGGGCTAAGCTATGGCTACACCTTC CASCGRTGLSYGYTF
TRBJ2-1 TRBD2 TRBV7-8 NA TGTGCCAGCAGCTTAGCGTGGCCAGCGGGAGGTCACGACAATGAGCAGTTCTTC CASSLAWPAGGHDNEQFF
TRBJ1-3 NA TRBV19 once TGTGCCAGTAGTAACCGGGGAGCTGGAAACACCATATATTTT CASSNRGAGNTIYF
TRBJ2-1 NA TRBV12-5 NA TGTGCTAGCAACTCCTTCTCCTACAATGAGCAGTTCTTC CASNSFSYNEQFF
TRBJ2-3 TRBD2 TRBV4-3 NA TGCGCCAGCAGCCCCTATCTAGAGCGGGATAAGGATACGCAGTATTTT CASSPYLERDKDTQYF
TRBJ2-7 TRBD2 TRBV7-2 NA TGTGCCAGCAGTGATTGGACTAGCGCCCCCTACGAGCAGTACTTC CASSDWTSAPYEQYF
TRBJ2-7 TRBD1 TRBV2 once TGTGCCAGCAGTGAAGCCCCCGGACAGGTCTACGAGCAGTACTTC CASSEAPGQVYEQYF
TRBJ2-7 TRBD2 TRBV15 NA TGTGCCACCAGCAGAGATCAGTATCTAGCGGGAGGATGCGAGCAGTACTTC CATSRDQYLAGGCEQYF